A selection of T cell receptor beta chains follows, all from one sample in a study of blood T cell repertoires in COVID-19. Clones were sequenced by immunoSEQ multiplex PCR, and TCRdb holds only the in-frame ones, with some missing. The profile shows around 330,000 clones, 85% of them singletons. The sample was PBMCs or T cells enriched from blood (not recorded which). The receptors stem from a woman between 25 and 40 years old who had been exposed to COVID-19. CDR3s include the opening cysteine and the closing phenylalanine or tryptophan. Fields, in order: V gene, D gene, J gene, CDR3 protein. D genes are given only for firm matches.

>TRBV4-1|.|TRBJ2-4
CASSQGGLGNIQYF
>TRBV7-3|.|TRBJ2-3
CASSSLGGNTDTQYF
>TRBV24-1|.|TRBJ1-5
CATNGGSGSNQPQHF
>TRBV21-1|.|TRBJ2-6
CAPRRISGANVLTF
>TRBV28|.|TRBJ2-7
CASGGGGRYEQYF
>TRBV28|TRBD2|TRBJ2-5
CASRWTSGRETQYF
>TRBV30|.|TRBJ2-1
CAWSVLVIGEQFF
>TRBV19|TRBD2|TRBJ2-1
CASRTSGEQFF
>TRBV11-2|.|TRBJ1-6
CASRPQYSPLHF
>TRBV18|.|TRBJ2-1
CASSAQENEQFF
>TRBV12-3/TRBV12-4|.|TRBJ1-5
CASRGRNNQPQHF
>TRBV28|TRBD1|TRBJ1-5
CASSLLPGQGNQPQHF
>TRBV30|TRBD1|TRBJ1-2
CAWSGQGVGGYTF
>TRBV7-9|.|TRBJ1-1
CASSLGLGANTEAFF
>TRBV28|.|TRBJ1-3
CASSSPGGGGNTIYF
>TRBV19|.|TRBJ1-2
CASSGGRAGNYGYTF
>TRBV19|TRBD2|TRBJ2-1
CASSFAGGPLYEQFF
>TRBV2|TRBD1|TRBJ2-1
CASSPDRGSYNEQFF
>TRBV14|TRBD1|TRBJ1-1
CASSEVYGQGDTEAFF
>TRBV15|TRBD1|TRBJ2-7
CATSRGLTGGQVYEQYF
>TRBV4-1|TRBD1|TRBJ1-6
CASSQPTGENSPLHF
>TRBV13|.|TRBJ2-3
CASSLPLTGDTQYF
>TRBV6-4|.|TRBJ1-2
CASSEFNTF
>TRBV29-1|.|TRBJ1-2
CSVESRFRGSGYTF
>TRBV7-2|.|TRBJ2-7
CASQSGYSIEQYF
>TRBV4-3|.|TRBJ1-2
CASSPGEKNGYTF
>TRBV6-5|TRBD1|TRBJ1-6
CATATGRSPLHF
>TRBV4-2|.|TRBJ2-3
CASRTTSTDTQYF
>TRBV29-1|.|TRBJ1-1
CSVEQAPGSEAFF
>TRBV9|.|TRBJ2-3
CASSVDGKSDTQYF
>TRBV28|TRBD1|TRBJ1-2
CASSPYGTVSQGYTF
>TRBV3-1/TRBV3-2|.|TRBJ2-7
CASSYSYEQYF
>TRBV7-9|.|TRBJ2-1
CASSPYNEQFF
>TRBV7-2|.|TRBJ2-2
CASRRGQNTGELFF
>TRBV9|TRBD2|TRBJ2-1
CASSVGTTSSSEQFF
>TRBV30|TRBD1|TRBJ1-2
CAWTPGQGLTYGYTF
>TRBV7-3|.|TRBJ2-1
CASSLTGGHEQFF
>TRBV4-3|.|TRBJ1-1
CASSQDPTYTEAFF
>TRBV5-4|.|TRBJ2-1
CASSLERVDSYNEQFF
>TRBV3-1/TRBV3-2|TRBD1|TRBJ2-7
CASSPHRGQGMGEQYF
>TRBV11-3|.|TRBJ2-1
CASSLAFSSYNEQFF
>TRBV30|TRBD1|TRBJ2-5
CAWATRDSSQETQYF
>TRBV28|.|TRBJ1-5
CASSSLLGNRQPQHF
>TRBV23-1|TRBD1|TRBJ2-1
CASSQWDRVSNEQFF
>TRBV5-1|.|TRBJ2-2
CASSLARDTGELFF
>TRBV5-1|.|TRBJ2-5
CASSSMTSSGETQYF
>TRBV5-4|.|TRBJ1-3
CASSLEDFSGNTIYF
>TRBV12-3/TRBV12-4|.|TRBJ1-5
CASSEAVAGPQHF
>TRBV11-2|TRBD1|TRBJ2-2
CASRRDSFSPGELFF
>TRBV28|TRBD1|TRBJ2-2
CASKILRQGRSGELFF
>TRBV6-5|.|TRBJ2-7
CASEGGAPYEQYF
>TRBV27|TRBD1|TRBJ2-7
CASSPRTGYEQYF
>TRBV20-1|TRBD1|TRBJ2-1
CSASSGTGLGNEQFF
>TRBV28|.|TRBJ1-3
CASSLFTRNTIYF
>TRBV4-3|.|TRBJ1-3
CASSETQDSSSGNTIYF
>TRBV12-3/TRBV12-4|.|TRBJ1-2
CASNPTGRAGYTF
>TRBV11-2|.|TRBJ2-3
CASSLGGQPTDTQYF
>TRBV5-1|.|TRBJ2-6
CASSLLDIASGANVLTF
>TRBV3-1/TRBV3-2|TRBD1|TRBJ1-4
CASRDRGGEKLFF